These T cell receptor beta chains were read from a single sample in a study of cytomegalovirus exposure and HLA in healthy donors. This table comes from immunoSEQ multiplex PCR, and its TCRdb copy is limited to in-frame clones, with some not included. Among approximately 150,000 clones, approximately 71% were seen once, and the ten largest hold roughly 1.4%. Sequencing used PBMCs. Every receptor here comes from a man aged 45-65 years in good health and CMV-seronegative. Both conserved end residues are trimmed from each CDR3.

J gene,V gene,CDR3 protein
TRBJ2-1,TRBV2,ASSPRGGRGNEQF
.,TRBV6-6,ASSYSVGKRQHEQY
TRBJ1-3,TRBV6-5,ASSYGAVGNTIY
TRBJ2-7,TRBV2,ASRRTGNGEQY
TRBJ1-5,TRBV5-5,ASSLSGENQPQH
TRBJ1-1,TRBV7-2,ASSPSVGAFFEAF
TRBJ1-1,TRBV4-1,ASSQGRGIEAF
TRBJ1-1,TRBV10-3,AISEEVSNTEAF
TRBJ1-5,TRBV6-5,ASSYGGGREQPQH
TRBJ1-3,TRBV5-1,ASSLVGVAAYSLPIY
TRBJ1-3,TRBV15,ATSRGAPRSGNTIY
TRBJ1-4,TRBV28,ASSTGATNEKLF
TRBJ1-1,TRBV11-2,ASSLRNTEAF
TRBJ2-5,TRBV28,ASSPQGFRGETQY
TRBJ2-7,TRBV6-5,ASSYQSGTGTYEQY
TRBJ1-3,TRBV29-1,SVVTDAGNTIY
TRBJ1-6,TRBV18,ASSPLGQGDSPLH
TRBJ2-2,TRBV29-1,SVEASGGYTGELF
TRBJ1-5,TRBV15,ATSRDLDRNQPQH
TRBJ1-2,TRBV7-6,ASSRTGDDGYT